A single TCR beta chain is shown here with its context. Its antigen remains unknown. The sample is drawn from a study of T cells in localized non-small cell lung cancer. The protocol was immunoSEQ multiplex PCR, while the TCRdb copy is restricted to in-frame clones and leaves out a portion. The profile covers over 40,000 clones, with over 80% appearing a single time and about 17% taken by the ten largest. Whole-study findings and limits: Clonality of T cells reached its maximum in uninvolved adjacent lung, surpassing tumor. Median around 56 top-100 tumor clones were shared with paired adjacent lung.

V was trimmed by 2 bases and J by 5 bases, leaving 15 bases between them. In germline, CDR1 is KGHSH, CDR2 LQKENI. CDR3 length equals 15 residues. This clonotype originated in a man aged 40-75 years with stage III lung adenocarcinoma. The source material was peripheral blood mononuclear cells, sampled before any cancer treatment. This chain links TRBV18 with TRBJ1-1; no clear D gene. The CDR3 DNA reads TGTGCCAGCTCACCAAGGACTAAATCGGAGACTGAAGCTTTCTTT. It yields the protein CASSPRTKSETEAFF.